This entry is about one TCR beta chain. The entry originates in a study of blood T cell repertoires in COVID-19. Study-wide background: Some COVID-19 samples were acute and others convalescent; all came from the United States, Italy and Spain.

Trimming shortened V by 8 bases and J by 0 bases, and 7 bases separated the two germline ends. The CDR3 consists of 12 residues. The germline CDR1 and CDR2 sequences are SGHTA and FQGNSA. Seattle patient enrollment occurred during active infection, with longitudinal follow-up thereafter. Original data processing: Amplifying reference gene primers gave estimates of nucleated cell counts. Generated by immunoSEQ multiplex PCR, the TCRdb table keeps only in-frame clones and is missing some. V and J calls plus clone size are reproduced from that table; the DNA served to infer D and trimming. The data show about 130,000 clones, around 81% seen once.

The chain joins TRBV7-2 to TRBJ1-1, with D perhaps TRBD1 (5 bases). This TCR came from a man aged 30 to 39 with COVID-19, enrolled during active disease. Sequenced sample: peripheral blood. The CDR3 loop reads CASGALNTEAFF. The CDR3 nucleotides read TGTGCCAGCGGGGCACTGAACACTGAAGCTTTCTTT.